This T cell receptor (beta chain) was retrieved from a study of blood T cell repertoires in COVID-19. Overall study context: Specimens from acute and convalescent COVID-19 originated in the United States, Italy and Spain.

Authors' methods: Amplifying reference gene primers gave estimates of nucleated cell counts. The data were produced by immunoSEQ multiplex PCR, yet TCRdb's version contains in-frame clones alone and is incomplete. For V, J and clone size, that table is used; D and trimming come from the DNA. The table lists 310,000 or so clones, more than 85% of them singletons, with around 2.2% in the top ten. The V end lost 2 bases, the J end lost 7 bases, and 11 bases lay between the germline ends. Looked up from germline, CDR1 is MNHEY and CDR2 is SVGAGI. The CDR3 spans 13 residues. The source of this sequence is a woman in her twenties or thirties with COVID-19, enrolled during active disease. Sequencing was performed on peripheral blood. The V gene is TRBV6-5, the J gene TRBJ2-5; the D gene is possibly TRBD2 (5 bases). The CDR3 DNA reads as TGTGCCAGCAGTTACCGGCTAGCAGGGACCCAGTACTTC. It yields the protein CASSYRLAGTQYF.